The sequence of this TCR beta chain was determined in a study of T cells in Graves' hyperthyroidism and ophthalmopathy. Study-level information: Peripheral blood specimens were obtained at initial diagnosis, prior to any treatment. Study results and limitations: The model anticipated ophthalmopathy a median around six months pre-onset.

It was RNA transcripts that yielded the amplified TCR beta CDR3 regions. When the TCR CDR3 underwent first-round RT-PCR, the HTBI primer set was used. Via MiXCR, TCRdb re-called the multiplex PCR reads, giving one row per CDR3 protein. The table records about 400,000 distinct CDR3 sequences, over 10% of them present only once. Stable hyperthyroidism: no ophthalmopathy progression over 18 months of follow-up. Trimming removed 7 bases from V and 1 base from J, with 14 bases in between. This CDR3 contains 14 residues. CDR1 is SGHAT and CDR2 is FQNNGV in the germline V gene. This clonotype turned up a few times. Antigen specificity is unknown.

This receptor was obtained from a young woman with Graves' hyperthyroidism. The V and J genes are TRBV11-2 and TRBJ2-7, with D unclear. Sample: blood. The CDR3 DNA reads TGTGCCAGCACCCTGAGAGGAGAATCCTACGAGCAGTACTTC. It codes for CASTLRGESYEQYF.